The text below deals with one T cell receptor (beta chain). The method was immunoSEQ multiplex PCR; TCRdb's version includes in-frame clones alone and lacks a portion of them. The repertoire holds about 62,000 clones, with around 80% as singletons. This entry comes from a study of radiation and T cells in renal cell carcinoma. Time point denoted: blood 4 weeks post-SBRT, at nephrectomy. Treatment of the sample: 15 Gy SBRT to primary tumor, nephrectomy 4 weeks later. The clonotype was recovered from a man aged 55 to 70 with renal cell carcinoma. The specimen was blood, collected from a patient whose treatment included radiotherapy and nephrectomy.

This CDR3 reads CASSVGAGGKRAQYF. CDR3 nucleotide sequence: TGTGCCAGCAGCGTGGGGGCAGGGGGCAAGAGGGCCCAGTACTTC. The chain employs TRBV9 and TRBJ2-5; 8 nucleotides line up with TRBD1. V lost 2 bases to trimming and J lost 9 bases; unmatched junction nucleotides: 12. Germline CDR1 is SGDLS and CDR2 is YYNGEE. This CDR3 is 15 amino acids long. Complete variable domain (other parts from reference TRBV9 and TRBJ2-5): DSGVTQTPKHLITATGQRVTLRCSPRSGDLSVYWYQQSLDQGLQFLIQYYNGEERAKGNILERFSAQQFPDLHSELNLSSLELGDSALYFCASSVGAGGKRAQYFGPGTRLLVL.